The 23 T cell receptor beta chains below were found in one sample sequenced in a study of shared clonotypes between healthy human individuals. Repertoires were generated with immunoSEQ multiplex PCR, while TCRdb's copy carries only in-frame clones and drops some. The sample includes 850,000 to 1,200,000 clones, more than 65% of them seen just once. The sequenced material came from memory CD4+ T cells sorted from blood. As for subset: CD45RA-negative fraction. These receptors all stem from a man aged 18 to 29 in good health.

The rearrangement joins TRBV18 to TRBJ2-3; D unclear. CDR1 is KGHSH, CDR2 LQKENI, per germline. Trimming removed 4 bases from V and 2 bases from J, with 16 bases in between. This CDR3 comprises 16 residues. CDR3 in amino acids: CASSLTLSGDTDTQYF. CDR3 in DNA: TGTGCCAGCTCACTTACTCTATCTGGGGACACAGATACGCAGTATTTT.

The V and J genes are TRBV9 and TRBJ1-5; possibly TRBD1 for D (6 bases). The CDR3 length is 14 residues. Germline assignment: CDR1 SGDLS and CDR2 YYNGEE. Trimming stripped 4 bases from V and 6 bases from J, with 14 bases between. CDR3 DNA: TGTGCCAGCAGCCAACAGGGCGGAGGTCAGCCCCAGCATTTT. Translating gives CASSQQGGGQPQHF.

The genes are TRBV10-2 and TRBJ2-2, with TRBD1 matching 7 bases. Germline-derived CDR1 and CDR2 are WSHSY and SAAADI. Trimming removed 8 bases from V and 7 bases from J; junction bases left unmatched: 13. This CDR3 comprises 15 residues. As DNA, the CDR3 is TGCGCCAGCCGATTACAGGGGACGACCGGCGGGGAGCTGTTTTTT. It codes for CASRLQGTTGGELFF.

The chain is built from TRBV5-1 and TRBJ1-1, with TRBD1 as a possible D gene (6 bases). Trimming stripped 3 bases from V and 5 bases from J, with 20 bases between. The CDR3 spans 16 residues. Germline V gene sequence: CDR1 SGHRS, CDR2 YFSETQ. CDR3 amino acids: CASSSHGGGSSTEAFF. As DNA, the CDR3 is TGCGCCAGCAGCTCTCACGGAGGGGGAAGTAGTACTGAAGCTTTCTTT.

This chain links TRBV28 with TRBJ2-7; unclear D gene. The V end was cut by 6 bases, the J end by 3 bases, with 15 bases between. Germline lookup yields CDR1 MDHEN and CDR2 SYDVKM. The CDR3 totals 14 residues. The CDR3 loop reads CASSPGRLFYEQYF. The CDR3 DNA reads as TGTGCCAGCAGCCCGGGCCGCCTTTTCTACGAGCAGTACTTC.

The chain uses TRBV7-2 and TRBJ2-7; no definite D call. The CDR3 length is 13 residues. Germline V gene lookup returns CDR1 SGHTA and CDR2 FQGNSA. V was cut by 5 bases and J by 3 bases, with 11 bases left in between. The CDR3 nucleotides are TGTGCCAGCAGCGATACAGAGCTCTACGAGCAGTACTTC. It translates to CASSDTELYEQYF. Full variable domain (outside the CDR3, taken from reference TRBV7-2 and TRBJ2-7): GAGVSQSPSNKVTEKGKDVELRCDPISGHTALYWYRQSLGQGLEFLIYFQGNSAPDKSGLPSDRFSAERTGGSVSTLTIQRTQQEDSAVYLCASSDTELYEQYFGPGTRLTVT.

The rearrangement joins TRBV19 to TRBJ1-1, with D unclear. Trimming removed 1 base from V and 0 bases from J, with 9 bases in between. CDR3 size: 15 residues. Germline V gene data show CDR1 as LNHDA and CDR2 as SQIVND (reference sequence). CDR3 in amino acids: CASSIVGLLNTEAFF. In DNA, the CDR3 is TGTGCCAGTAGTATAGTAGGGTTATTGAACACTGAAGCTTTCTTT.

The chain recombines TRBV11-3 with TRBJ2-7, with D tentatively TRBD1 or TRBD2 (5 bases each). V was trimmed by 4 bases and J by 7 bases, leaving 11 bases between them. Germline lookup yields CDR1 SGHNT and CDR2 YENEEA. This CDR3 spans 12 amino acids. The CDR3 region has the DNA TGTGCCAGCAGCTCGAGCTGGGGGGAGCAGTACTTC. Translation: CASSSSWGEQYF.

This chain joins TRBV11-2 and TRBJ1-1; maybe TRBD1 (5 bases). The germline V gene encodes CDR1 SGHAT and CDR2 FQNNGV. The CDR3 has 13 residues. V lost 3 bases and J lost 5, with 10 bases in between. As DNA, the CDR3 is TGTGCCAGCAGCTTGCGGGAGGGGACTGAAGCTTTCTTT. This encodes CASSLREGTEAFF.

About this clone: Other nucleotide sequences from this sample produce the same CDR3. The chain recombines TRBV4-3 with TRBJ1-2; D gene uncertain. This CDR3 spans 13 amino acids. The germline gives CDR1 LGHNA, CDR2 YSLEER. Trimming left V 0 bases short and J 5 bases short, with 7 bases between. The CDR3 reads CASSQEGRYGYTF. Written as DNA, the CDR3 is TGCGCCAGCAGCCAAGAGGGCCGGTATGGCTACACCTTC.

V gene TRBV5-1 combines with J gene TRBJ1-1; 9 bases fit TRBD1. The trim removed 0 bases at V and 3 bases at J, leaving 3 bases unmatched. This CDR3 comprises 15 residues. In germline, CDR1 is SGHRS, CDR2 YFSETQ. The CDR3 coding sequence is TGCGCCAGCAGCTTGGGGACAGGGGAATACACTGAAGCTTTCTTT. Protein: CASSLGTGEYTEAFF.

The chain uses TRBV30 and TRBJ1-2, with D tentatively TRBD1 (5 bases). V dropped 3 bases and J dropped 8 bases, with 19 bases sitting between them. This CDR3 spans 14 amino acids. Germline lookup yields CDR1 GTSNPN and CDR2 SVGIG (reference sequence). CDR3 nucleotide sequence: TGTGCCTGGAGAGACCTTGGGGGGATCGGCGGCTACACCTTC. It is translated as CAWRDLGGIGGYTF. The complete variable domain, with remaining parts taken from reference TRBV30 and TRBJ1-2, reads SQTIHQWPATLVQPVGSPLSLECTVEGTSNPNLYWYRQAAGRGLQLLFYSVGIGQISSEVPQNLSASRPQDRQFILSSKKLLLSDSGFYLCAWRDLGGIGGYTFGSGTRLTVV.

The count of this clone is one. The chain has TRBV18 and TRBJ1-2, with D possibly TRBD1 on 5 matching bases. Trimming shortened V by 2 bases and J by 8 bases, and 12 bases separated the two germline ends. The germline V gene encodes CDR1 KGHSH and CDR2 LQKENI. The CDR3 totals 13 residues. The CDR3 DNA reads as TGTGCCAGCTCACCAGGGGCGGAAAGGGGCTACACCTTC. Amino acid sequence: CASSPGAERGYTF.

This chain links TRBV7-2 with TRBJ1-2; maybe TRBD1 (6 bases). Germline V gene data show CDR1 as SGHTA and CDR2 as FQGNSA. Trimming shortened V by 2 bases and J by 4 bases, and 11 bases separated the two germline ends. This CDR3 has 14 amino acids. CDR3 sequence: CASSLSQGIYGYTF. The DNA for the CDR3 is TGTGCCAGCAGCTTAAGTCAGGGGATCTATGGCTACACCTTC.

This chain links TRBV5-4 with TRBJ1-5; no clear D. This CDR3 comprises 14 residues. From germline, CDR1 is SGHNT and CDR2 YYREEE (reference sequence). Between the trimmed V and J ends, which lost 5 bases and 2 bases, there was a span of 11 bases. CDR3 bases: TGTGCCAGCAGTTCTGACGTCGGCAATCAGCCCCAGCATTTT. Translating gives CASSSDVGNQPQHF.

The chain carries TRBV5-1 and TRBJ2-7; D possibly matches TRBD1 or TRBD2 (5 bases each). CDR1 SGHRS and CDR2 YFSETQ come from the germline V gene. CDR3 length: 15 residues. V was clipped by 3 bases and J by 0 bases, with 13 bases between them. CDR3 nucleotides: TGCGCCAGCAGCTCGGGGATTGGGACCTCCTACGAGCAGTACTTC. Its translation: CASSSGIGTSYEQYF.

This clone was detected a few times. This chain links TRBV5-1 with TRBJ2-3, with a weak D call TRBD1 (5 bases). CDR1 is SGHRS, CDR2 YFSETQ, per germline. V gave up 3 bases and J gave up 0 bases, with 17 bases separating them. The CDR3 extends over 17 amino acids. The CDR3 DNA reads TGCGCCAGCAGCTCGCCTCTTGGGGCTCCTAGCACAGATACGCAGTATTTT. It codes for CASSSPLGAPSTDTQYF.

Details on this clone: Just one base apart from a much larger clone, this may be a read error. Different DNA sequences within this sample yield the same CDR3. The chain uses TRBV11-2 and TRBJ2-7; 10 nucleotides align to TRBD1. The CDR3 consists of 14 residues. In germline, CDR1 is SGHAT, CDR2 FQNNGV. The V gene end was trimmed by 5 bases and the J gene end by 1 base; junction bases not matched to a gene: 2. CDR3 loop: CASSPGQGSYEQYF. The CDR3 coding sequence is TGTGCCAGCAGCCCGGGACAGGGGTCCTACGAGCAGTACTTC.

The chain couples TRBV15 to TRBJ1-6, with a tentative D call TRBD1 (6 bases). This CDR3 has 14 amino acids. CDR1 LNHNV and CDR2 YYDKDF come from the germline V gene (reference sequence). V was pared by 4 bases and J by 7 bases, with 11 bases between. CDR3 nucleotides: TGTGCCACCAGCACACAGGGAGTGAATTCACCCCTCCACTTT. Translating it yields CATSTQGVNSPLHF.

This chain links TRBV7-9 with TRBJ1-3; D remains ambiguous. The germline CDR1 and CDR2 sequences are SEHNR and FQNEAQ (reference sequence). Trimming cost V 8 bases and J 4 bases, with 12 bases left between them. The CDR3 has 13 residues. The CDR3 coding sequence is TGTGCCAGCGTGCTCGTTAAGGGAAACACCATATATTTT. Translating gives CASVLVKGNTIYF.

The chain employs TRBV10-3 and TRBJ2-2, with 9 bases identical to TRBD1. This CDR3 contains 15 residues. Germline assignment: CDR1 ENHRY and CDR2 SYGVKD. V shed 7 bases and J 5 bases; nucleotides not matched to a gene: 8. Here the CDR3 DNA reads TGTGCCATCACGGCCGGGACAGGGAGGACCGGGGAGCTGTTTTTT. The encoded protein is CAITAGTGRTGELFF.

This chain uses TRBV28 with TRBJ2-1; 11 nucleotides line up with TRBD1. CDR3 length: 16 residues. The V gene end was trimmed by 8 bases and the J gene end by 3 bases; junction bases not matched to a gene: 9. CDR1 is MDHEN and CDR2 is SYDVKM in the germline V gene. In DNA, the CDR3 is TGTGCCAGCGAGTTCGTCGGGACAGGGGGCTACAATGAGCAGTTCTTC. Protein sequence: CASEFVGTGGYNEQFF.

The chain links TRBV7-8 to TRBJ2-3, with 12 bases lining up with TRBD1. The CDR3 consists of 13 residues. V lost 8 bases, J lost 4 bases, and 1 base stayed unmatched. The germline V gene has CDR1 SGHVS and CDR2 FQNEAQ. DNA of the CDR3: TGTGCCAGCGGGGACAGGGGGCCAGATACGCAGTATTTT. Its translation is CASGDRGPDTQYF.